The rows below give T cell receptor beta chains drawn from one sample of a study of cytomegalovirus exposure and HLA in healthy donors. Method: immunoSEQ multiplex PCR; TCRdb's copy keeps in-frame clones and lacks some. The data show 100,000 to 150,000 clones, approximately 81% seen once. Sample: PBMCs. The origin of the receptors is a middle-aged woman in good health and CMV-seronegative. Both conserved end residues are part of each CDR3. The order of the fields is V gene, CDR3 protein.

v_call: TRBV6-1
cdr3_aa: CASSEAGEGVPYEQYF

v_call: TRBV7-9
cdr3_aa: CASSSDRNTGELFF

v_call: TRBV5-4
cdr3_aa: CASSSGDRGLTGELFF

v_call: TRBV28
cdr3_aa: CASSSPPGTGDYGYTF

v_call: TRBV11-2
cdr3_aa: CASSSREAVFDSDTEAFF

v_call: TRBV6-1
cdr3_aa: CASKKTWTGEQPQHF

v_call: TRBV6-5
cdr3_aa: CASSSQDRETNEKLFF

v_call: TRBV2
cdr3_aa: CASRRTGVNEKLFF

v_call: TRBV7-7
cdr3_aa: CASSPPGTAKKGNQPQHF

v_call: TRBV5-1
cdr3_aa: CASSSTLGGGTYEQYF

v_call: TRBV19
cdr3_aa: CASSIDNGVGRGYTF

v_call: TRBV7-9
cdr3_aa: CSSSPWAGEAFF

v_call: TRBV1
cdr3_aa: CTSSQDRAGGAKNIQYF

v_call: TRBV18
cdr3_aa: CASSELVSTDTQYF

v_call: TRBV28
cdr3_aa: CASSLSGSGIKNIQYF

v_call: TRBV28
cdr3_aa: CASSSGRGNTEAFF

v_call: TRBV5-4
cdr3_aa: CASSSLTGGYPTLYGYTF

v_call: TRBV5-6
cdr3_aa: CASSIWTGSSYEQYF

v_call: TRBV30
cdr3_aa: CAWSTGQGWYEQYF

v_call: TRBV28
cdr3_aa: CASSLLGRGHGYTF

v_call: TRBV28
cdr3_aa: CASYGRFSNQPQHF

v_call: TRBV11-2
cdr3_aa: CASSLSGRLDEQFF

v_call: TRBV6-5
cdr3_aa: CASSPIQGGLEQYF

v_call: TRBV7-2
cdr3_aa: CASSLTPGSLTGTRDF

v_call: TRBV4-3
cdr3_aa: CASSQVGQGASYNSPLHF

v_call: TRBV5-1
cdr3_aa: CASSLGQGTTEAFF

v_call: TRBV18
cdr3_aa: CASSPSLAREAGELFF

v_call: TRBV19
cdr3_aa: CASSIYRDTDTQYF

v_call: TRBV12-2
cdr3_aa: CASRLADFITAGNCSSNQPQHF